This T cell receptor (beta chain) is drawn from a study of T cell responses to AZD1222 COVID-19 vaccine. Data came from immunoSEQ multiplex PCR; TCRdb stores just in-frame clones and leaves some out. The sample includes approximately 140,000 clones, around 88% of them seen just once. This CDR3 region has 16 residues. Trimming shortened V by 7 bases and J by 3 bases, and 21 bases separated the two germline ends. Germline-derived CDR1 and CDR2 are LNHDA and SQIVND (reference sequence). On this clone: Its antigen is not identified.

Study-level points and caveats: Without day 14 samples, only post-peak T cell repertoires were studied. Mapped onto spike, vaccine-associated CD4 TCRs spanned it and were dominant at 160-218 and 743-854. White British donors predominated, females outnumbered males, and clonal diversity was possibly underestimated.

This TCR was recovered from an adult in good health. The source was peripheral blood, collected on day 0 of AZD1222 vaccination. This chain joins TRBV19 and TRBJ1-1; D unclear. The CDR3 loop is CASNDPGEGIYTEAFF. The CDR3 DNA is TGTGCCAGTAACGACCCGGGAGAGGGAATTTACACTGAAGCTTTCTTT.